Listed below are T cell receptor beta chains from one sample, sequenced in a study of regulatory T cells in long-lasting Graves disease. TCRdb re-called the multiplex PCR reads through MiXCR, storing one row per CDR3 protein. The table includes approximately 230,000 distinct CDR3 sequences, around 17% detected once. The specimen comprised peripheral blood mononuclear cells (PBMCs), sampled at new diagnosis, from a patient treated with antithyroid drugs. The receptors come from a female donor with Graves disease. Each CDR3 is given with its conserved first and last residue. The order of the fields is clone size, V gene, D gene, J gene, CDR3 protein, CDR3 DNA. A D gene is named only where the DNA matches it firmly. Some rows mark clone size as missing; the rest say once, few, many or name a class of expanded clone.

clone size: many; V gene: TRBV19; D gene: TRBD1; J gene: TRBJ1-5; CDR3 protein: CASSKTGGGQPQHF; CDR3 DNA: TGTGCCAGTAGTAAGACAGGGGGTGGACAGCCCCAGCATTTT
clone size: many; V gene: TRBV9; D gene: -; J gene: TRBJ1-3; CDR3 protein: CASSPQADYSGNTIYF; CDR3 DNA: TGTGCCAGCAGCCCCCAGGCAGATTACTCTGGAAACACCATATATTTT
clone size: many; V gene: TRBV7-2; D gene: -; J gene: TRBJ1-1; CDR3 protein: CASSLLEGVYTEAFF; CDR3 DNA: TGTGCCAGCAGCCTTCTCGAGGGAGTTTACACTGAAGCTTTCTTT
clone size: many; V gene: TRBV27; D gene: TRBD1; J gene: TRBJ2-7; CDR3 protein: CASSSRQGPPGVEQYF; CDR3 DNA: TGTGCCAGCAGTTCCCGACAGGGCCCACCAGGGGTCGAGCAGTACTTC
clone size: few; V gene: TRBV7-9; D gene: TRBD2; J gene: TRBJ2-2; CDR3 protein: CASNGQGQGLAGVVTGELFF; CDR3 DNA: TGTGCCAGCAATGGCCAGGGTCAGGGACTAGCGGGAGTGGTCACCGGGGAGCTGTTTTTT
clone size: many; V gene: TRBV7-2; D gene: TRBD2; J gene: TRBJ2-1; CDR3 protein: CASSVHSSGGNNEQFF; CDR3 DNA: TGTGCCAGCAGTGTACATAGTAGCGGGGGTAACAATGAGCAGTTCTTC
clone size: many; V gene: TRBV29-1; D gene: TRBD2; J gene: TRBJ2-3; CDR3 protein: CSAPSGRGTDTQYF; CDR3 DNA: TGCAGCGCGCCTAGCGGGAGAGGGACAGATACGCAGTATTTT
clone size: many; V gene: TRBV7-9; D gene: TRBD1; J gene: TRBJ1-1; CDR3 protein: CASSFRDRFFLNTEAFF; CDR3 DNA: TGTGCCAGCAGCTTCCGGGACAGGTTCTTCTTGAACACTGAAGCTTTCTTT
clone size: many; V gene: TRBV20-1; D gene: -; J gene: TRBJ2-1; CDR3 protein: CSASGSLDEQFF; CDR3 DNA: TGCAGTGCTAGCGGGAGTTTGGATGAGCAGTTCTTC
clone size: many; V gene: TRBV7-2; D gene: TRBD1; J gene: TRBJ1-2; CDR3 protein: CASSPGQAANYGYTF; CDR3 DNA: TGTGCCAGCAGCCCGGGACAGGCCGCTAACTATGGCTACACCTTC
clone size: -; V gene: TRBV2; D gene: TRBD1; J gene: TRBJ1-5; CDR3 protein: CASSFQGAQPQHF; CDR3 DNA: TGTGCCAGCAGTTTCCAGGGGGCTCAGCCCCAGCATTTT
clone size: -; V gene: TRBV7-8; D gene: -; J gene: TRBJ1-3; CDR3 protein: CASSLESAGRTSGNTIYF; CDR3 DNA: TGTGCCAGCAGCTTAGAGTCGGCAGGGAGGACCTCTGGAAACACCATATATTTT
clone size: many; V gene: TRBV30; D gene: -; J gene: TRBJ1-1; CDR3 protein: CAWSVGRASANTEAFF; CDR3 DNA: TGTGCCTGGAGTGTAGGTCGGGCGTCGGCGAACACTGAAGCTTTCTTT
clone size: many; V gene: TRBV20-1; D gene: TRBD2; J gene: TRBJ2-1; CDR3 protein: CSARDVTSGSYNEQFF; CDR3 DNA: TGCAGTGCTAGAGATGTGACTAGCGGGAGTTACAATGAGCAGTTCTTC
clone size: many; V gene: TRBV9; D gene: TRBD1; J gene: TRBJ1-1; CDR3 protein: CASSGDRAEAFF; CDR3 DNA: TGTGCCAGCAGCGGGGACAGGGCTGAAGCTTTCTTT
clone size: many; V gene: TRBV5-6; D gene: TRBD1; J gene: TRBJ1-2; CDR3 protein: CASSLVDRGLSYGYTF; CDR3 DNA: TGTGCCAGCAGCTTGGTTGACAGGGGCCTATCCTATGGCTACACCTTC
clone size: many; V gene: TRBV30; D gene: -; J gene: TRBJ1-4; CDR3 protein: CAWKAEKLFF; CDR3 DNA: TGTGCCTGGAAGGCCGAAAAACTGTTTTTT
clone size: many; V gene: TRBV2; D gene: -; J gene: TRBJ1-1; CDR3 protein: CASSLQANTEAFF; CDR3 DNA: TGTGCCAGCAGCCTTCAAGCGAACACTGAAGCTTTCTTT
clone size: -; V gene: TRBV20-1; D gene: TRBD1; J gene: TRBJ2-7; CDR3 protein: CSASVQGQGAYEQYF; CDR3 DNA: TGCAGTGCTAGTGTTCAGGGACAGGGGGCCTACGAGCAGTACTTC